These T cell receptor beta chains were read from a single sample in a study of graft-versus-host responses after intestinal transplantation. The data were produced by immunoSEQ multiplex PCR, yet TCRdb's version contains in-frame clones alone and is incomplete. The sample yields about 47,000 clones, over 85% seen once. The material was PBMCs, obtained approximately 360 days after intestinal transplant. These receptors all come from a human patient who received an intestinal transplant, so some T cells may come from the graft donor. Each CDR3 is given with its conserved first and last residue. A D gene is named only where the DNA matches it firmly. For some rows the clone size is stated as once, few or many, or as a class when expanded; others skip it.

clone size	V gene	D gene	J gene	CDR3 DNA	CDR3 protein
.	TRBV28	TRBD2	TRBJ2-2	TGTGCCAGCAGTCTCCTAGGTGTAGCGGGGCACACCGGGGAGCTGTTTTTT	CASSLLGVAGHTGELFF
few	TRBV6-5	.	TRBJ2-3	TGTGCCAGCAGTGCAGGGGAGGATACGCAGTATTTT	CASSAGEDTQYF
.	TRBV4-1	.	TRBJ1-5	TGCGCCAGCAGCCAAGTCGTAAATCAGCCCCAGCATTTT	CASSQVVNQPQHF
.	TRBV4-1	.	TRBJ1-5	TGCGCCAGCAGCCAGGGACGGTATCAGCCCCAGCATTTT	CASSQGRYQPQHF
.	TRBV7-6	TRBD2	TRBJ2-1	TGTGCCAGCAGCTTCGGTAGCGGGGAAGCCTACAATGAGCAGTTCTTC	CASSFGSGEAYNEQFF
.	TRBV30	TRBD2	TRBJ2-1	TGTGCCTGGAGTGTTGGTTGGACTAGCGGGAGGGCCCCCAACAATGAGCAGTTCTTC	CAWSVGWTSGRAPNNEQFF
.	TRBV6-1	TRBD1	TRBJ2-5	TGTGCCAGCAGTGAGAGGGGGCTAGAGACCCAGTACTTC	CASSERGLETQYF
.	TRBV11-2	TRBD1	TRBJ1-6	TGTGCCAGCAGCTTACCCTCTTGGACAGGGGATTCACCCCTCCACTTT	CASSLPSWTGDSPLHF
.	TRBV7-6	.	TRBJ2-7	TGTGCCAGCAGCTTAGGGCACCCCTACGAGCAGTACTTC	CASSLGHPYEQYF
.	TRBV18	.	TRBJ1-1	TGTGCCAGCTCAGTACCGGGACCGATTGAAATGGGTACTGAAGCTTTCTTT	CASSVPGPIEMGTEAFF
.	TRBV11-2	.	TRBJ1-1	TGTGCCAGCAGCTTACGGGGAGGAGACACTGAAGCTTTCTTT	CASSLRGGDTEAFF
.	TRBV5-4	TRBD1	TRBJ2-5	TGTGCCAGCAGTTCTAAGACAGGGGCGGGGGAGACCCAGTACTTC	CASSSKTGAGETQYF
.	TRBV7-7	.	TRBJ2-3	TGTGCCAGCAGCTTAGGGGGGTCCCTCGCAGATACGCAGTATTTT	CASSLGGSLADTQYF
.	TRBV2	TRBD2	TRBJ2-1	TGTGCCAGCAGTGCTCCTGCGGTACTAGCGGGACAGGATGAGCAGTTCTTC	CASSAPAVLAGQDEQFF
.	TRBV30	TRBD1	TRBJ1-1	TGTGCCTGCGACAGGGAGGTCACTGAAGCTTTCTTT	CACDREVTEAFF
.	TRBV9	.	TRBJ1-1	TGTGCCAGCAGCGTAGGACTCTGGCGGGACACTGAAGCTTTCTTT	CASSVGLWRDTEAFF
.	TRBV7-6	TRBD2	TRBJ2-1	TGTGCCAGCAGCTCAAGACTAGCGGGGGGGAGCTACAATGAGCAGTTCTTC	CASSSRLAGGSYNEQFF